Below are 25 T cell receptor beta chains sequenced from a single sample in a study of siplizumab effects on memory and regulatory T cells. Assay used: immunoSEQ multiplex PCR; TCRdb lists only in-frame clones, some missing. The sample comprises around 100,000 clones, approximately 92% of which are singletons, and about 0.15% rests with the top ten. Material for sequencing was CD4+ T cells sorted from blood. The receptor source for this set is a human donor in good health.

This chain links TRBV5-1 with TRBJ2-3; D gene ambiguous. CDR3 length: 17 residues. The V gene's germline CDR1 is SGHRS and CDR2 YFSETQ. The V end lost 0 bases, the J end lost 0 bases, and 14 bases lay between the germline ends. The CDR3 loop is CASSLAMSQPSTDTQYF. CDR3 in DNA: TGCGCCAGCAGCTTGGCCATGTCACAACCGAGCACAGATACGCAGTATTTT.

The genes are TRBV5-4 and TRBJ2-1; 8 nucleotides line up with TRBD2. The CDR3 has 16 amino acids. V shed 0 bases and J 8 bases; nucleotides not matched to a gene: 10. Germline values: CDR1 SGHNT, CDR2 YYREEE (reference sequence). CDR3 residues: CASSLEDGGAWDEQFF. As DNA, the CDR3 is TGTGCCAGCAGCTTGGAGGACGGGGGGGCATGGGATGAGCAGTTCTTC.

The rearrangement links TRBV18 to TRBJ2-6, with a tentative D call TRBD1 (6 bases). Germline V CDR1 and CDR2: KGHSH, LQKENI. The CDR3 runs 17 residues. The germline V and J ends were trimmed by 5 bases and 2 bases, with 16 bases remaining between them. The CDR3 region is CASSERQVLAGANVLTF. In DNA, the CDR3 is TGTGCCAGCTCAGAGAGACAGGTTCTGGCTGGGGCCAACGTCCTGACTTTC.

CDR3: CASSFAQETQYF. Here the CDR3 DNA reads TGTGCCAGCAGCTTCGCCCAAGAGACCCAGTACTTC. The genes are TRBV11-2 and TRBJ2-5; D is unresolved. The CDR3 is 12 amino acids. CDR1 is SGHAT, CDR2 FQNNGV, per germline. The ends were cut back, 3 bases at V and 1 base at J, with 3 bases in the middle.

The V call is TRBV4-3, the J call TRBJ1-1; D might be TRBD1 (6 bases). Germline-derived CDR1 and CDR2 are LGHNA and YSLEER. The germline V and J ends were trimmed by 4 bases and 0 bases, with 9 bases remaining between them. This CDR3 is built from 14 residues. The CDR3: CASSPRGMNTEAFF. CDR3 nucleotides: TGCGCCAGCAGCCCCAGGGGCATGAACACTGAAGCTTTCTTT.

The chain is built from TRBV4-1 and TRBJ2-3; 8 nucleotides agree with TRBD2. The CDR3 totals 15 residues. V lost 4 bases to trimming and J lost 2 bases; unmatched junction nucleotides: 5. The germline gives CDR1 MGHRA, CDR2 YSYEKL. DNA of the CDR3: TGCGCCAGCAGCCTAAGCGGGAGTCACACAGATACGCAGTATTTT. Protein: CASSLSGSHTDTQYF.

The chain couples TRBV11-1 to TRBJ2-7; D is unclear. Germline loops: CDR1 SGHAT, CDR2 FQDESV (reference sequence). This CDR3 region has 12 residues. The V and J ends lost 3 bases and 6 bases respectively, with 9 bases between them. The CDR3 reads CASSLGKGEQYF. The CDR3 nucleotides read TGTGCCAGCAGCTTGGGGAAGGGCGAGCAGTACTTC. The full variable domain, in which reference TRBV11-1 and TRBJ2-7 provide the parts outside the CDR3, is EAEVAQSPRYKITEKSQAVAFWCDPISGHATLYWYRQILGQGPELLVQFQDESVVDDSQLPKDRFSAERLKGVDSTLKIQPAELGDSAMYLCASSLGKGEQYFGPGTRLTVT.

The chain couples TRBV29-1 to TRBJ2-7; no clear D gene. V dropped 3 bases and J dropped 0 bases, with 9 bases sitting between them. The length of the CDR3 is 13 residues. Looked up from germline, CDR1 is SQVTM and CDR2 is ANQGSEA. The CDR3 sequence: CSVDPGLSYEQYF. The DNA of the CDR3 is TGCAGCGTTGATCCGGGTCTCTCCTACGAGCAGTACTTC.

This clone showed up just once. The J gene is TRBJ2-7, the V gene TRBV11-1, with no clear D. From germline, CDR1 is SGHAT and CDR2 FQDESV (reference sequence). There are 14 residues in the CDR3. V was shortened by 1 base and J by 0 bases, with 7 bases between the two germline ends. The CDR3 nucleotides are TGTGCCAGCAGCTTAGGCCATAGCTCCTACGAGCAGTACTTC. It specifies CASSLGHSSYEQYF.

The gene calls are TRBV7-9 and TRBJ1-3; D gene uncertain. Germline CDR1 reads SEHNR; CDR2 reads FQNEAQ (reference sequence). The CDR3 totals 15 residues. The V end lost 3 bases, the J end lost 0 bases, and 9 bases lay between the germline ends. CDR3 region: CASSFMQNSGNTIYF. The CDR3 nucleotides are TGTGCCAGCAGCTTTATGCAAAACTCTGGAAACACCATATATTTT.

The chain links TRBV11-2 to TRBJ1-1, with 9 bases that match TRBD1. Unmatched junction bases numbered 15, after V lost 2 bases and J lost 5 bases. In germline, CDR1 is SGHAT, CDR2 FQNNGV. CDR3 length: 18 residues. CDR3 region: CASSLRFPTGQGNTEAFF. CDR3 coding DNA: TGTGCCAGCAGCTTAAGGTTCCCCACGGGACAGGGTAATACTGAAGCTTTCTTT.

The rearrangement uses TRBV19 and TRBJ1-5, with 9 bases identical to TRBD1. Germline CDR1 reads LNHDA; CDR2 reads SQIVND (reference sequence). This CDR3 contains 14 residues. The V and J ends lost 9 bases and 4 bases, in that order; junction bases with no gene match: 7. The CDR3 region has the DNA TGTGCCAGCACCGGCGGACAGGGGAATCAGCCCCAGCATTTT. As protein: CASTGGQGNQPQHF.

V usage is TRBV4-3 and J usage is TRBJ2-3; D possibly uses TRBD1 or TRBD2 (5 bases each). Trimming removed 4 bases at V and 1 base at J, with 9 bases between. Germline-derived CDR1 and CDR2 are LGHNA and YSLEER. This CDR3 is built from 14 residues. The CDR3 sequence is CASSPRDGTDTQYF. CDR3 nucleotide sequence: TGCGCCAGCAGCCCCAGGGACGGCACAGATACGCAGTATTTT.

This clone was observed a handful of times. The CDR3 is CASSSRSNNSPLHF. DNA of the CDR3: TGTGCCAGCAGTTCACGAAGCAATAATTCACCCCTCCACTTT. The chain carries TRBV6-6 and TRBJ1-6, with D hard to call. The CDR3 contains 14 residues. V lost 4 bases to trimming and J lost 5 bases, with 9 bases between them. Germline V gene lookup returns CDR1 MNHNY and CDR2 SVGAGI (reference sequence).

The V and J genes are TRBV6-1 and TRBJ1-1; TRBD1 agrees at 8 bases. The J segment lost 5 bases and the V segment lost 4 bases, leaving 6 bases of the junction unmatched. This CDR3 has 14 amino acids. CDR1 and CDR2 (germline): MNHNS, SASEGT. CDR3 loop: CASSAQGEGTEAFF. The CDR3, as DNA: TGTGCCAGCAGTGCACAGGGGGAAGGGACTGAAGCTTTCTTT.

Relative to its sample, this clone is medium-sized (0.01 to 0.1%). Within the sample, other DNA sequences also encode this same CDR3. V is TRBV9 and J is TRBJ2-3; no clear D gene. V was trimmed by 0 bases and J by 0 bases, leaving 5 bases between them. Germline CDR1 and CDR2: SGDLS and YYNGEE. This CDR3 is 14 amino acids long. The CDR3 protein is CASSVVSSTDTQYF. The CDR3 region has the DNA TGTGCCAGCAGCGTAGTAAGCAGCACAGATACGCAGTATTTT.

The CDR3 here is CASSLGVTNTGELFF. DNA of the CDR3: TGTGCCAGTAGTCTTGGGGTCACGAACACCGGGGAGCTGTTTTTT. V usage is TRBV19 and J usage is TRBJ2-2; no clear D gene. V lost 5 bases and J lost 0, with 10 bases in between. This CDR3 region has 15 residues. Germline CDR1 LNHDA, CDR2 SQIVND (reference sequence).

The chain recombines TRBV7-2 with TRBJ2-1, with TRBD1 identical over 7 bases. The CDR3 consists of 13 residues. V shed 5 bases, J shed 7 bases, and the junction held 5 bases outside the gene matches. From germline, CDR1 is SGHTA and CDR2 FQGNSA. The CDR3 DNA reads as TGTGCCAGCAGCCTCGGGACAGCTAATGAGCAGTTCTTC. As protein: CASSLGTANEQFF.

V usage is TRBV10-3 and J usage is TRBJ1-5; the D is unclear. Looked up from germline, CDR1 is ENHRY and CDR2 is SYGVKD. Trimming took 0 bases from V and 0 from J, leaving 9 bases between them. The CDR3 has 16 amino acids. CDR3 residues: CAISESLANSNQPQHF. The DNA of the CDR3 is TGTGCCATCAGTGAGTCGCTGGCTAATAGCAATCAGCCCCAGCATTTT.

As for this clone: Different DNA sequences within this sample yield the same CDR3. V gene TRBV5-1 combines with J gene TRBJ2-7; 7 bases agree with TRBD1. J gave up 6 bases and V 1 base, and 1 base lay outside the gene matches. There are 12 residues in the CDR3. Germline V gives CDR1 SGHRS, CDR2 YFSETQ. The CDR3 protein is CASSLSGGEQYF. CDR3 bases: TGCGCCAGCAGCTTGTCAGGGGGCGAGCAGTACTTC.

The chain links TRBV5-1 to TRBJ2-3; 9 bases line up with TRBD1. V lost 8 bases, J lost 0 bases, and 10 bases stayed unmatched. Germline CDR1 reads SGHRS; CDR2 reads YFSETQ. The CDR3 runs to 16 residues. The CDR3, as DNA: TGCGCCAGTAACCGGGACAGGGCCGAAAGCACAGATACGCAGTATTTT. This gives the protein CASNRDRAESTDTQYF.

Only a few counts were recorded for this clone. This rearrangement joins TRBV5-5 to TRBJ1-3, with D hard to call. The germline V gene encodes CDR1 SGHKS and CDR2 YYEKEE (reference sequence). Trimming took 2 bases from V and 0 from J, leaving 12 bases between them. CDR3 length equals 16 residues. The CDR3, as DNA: TGTGCCAGCAGCTTCGGCTCCTCAAGCTCTGGAAACACCATATATTTT. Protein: CASSFGSSSSGNTIYF.

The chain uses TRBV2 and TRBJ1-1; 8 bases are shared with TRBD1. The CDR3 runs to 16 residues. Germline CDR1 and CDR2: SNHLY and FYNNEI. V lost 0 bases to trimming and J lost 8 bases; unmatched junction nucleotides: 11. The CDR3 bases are TGTGCCAGCAGTGAAGCGGGACAGGTTAGAGGTGCCGAAGCTTTCTTT. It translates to CASSEAGQVRGAEAFF.

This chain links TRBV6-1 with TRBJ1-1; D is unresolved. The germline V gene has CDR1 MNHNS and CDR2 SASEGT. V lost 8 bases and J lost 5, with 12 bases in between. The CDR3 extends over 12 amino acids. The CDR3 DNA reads TGTGCCAGCCGTGTCCGGCCTACTGAAGCTTTCTTT. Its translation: CASRVRPTEAFF.

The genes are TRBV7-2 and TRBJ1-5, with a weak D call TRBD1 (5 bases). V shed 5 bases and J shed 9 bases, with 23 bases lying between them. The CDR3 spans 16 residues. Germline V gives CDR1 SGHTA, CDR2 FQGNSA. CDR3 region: CASSPRGEGLGRPQHF. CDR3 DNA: TGTGCCAGCAGCCCCCGGGGGGAGGGACTTGGGCGGCCCCAGCATTTT.